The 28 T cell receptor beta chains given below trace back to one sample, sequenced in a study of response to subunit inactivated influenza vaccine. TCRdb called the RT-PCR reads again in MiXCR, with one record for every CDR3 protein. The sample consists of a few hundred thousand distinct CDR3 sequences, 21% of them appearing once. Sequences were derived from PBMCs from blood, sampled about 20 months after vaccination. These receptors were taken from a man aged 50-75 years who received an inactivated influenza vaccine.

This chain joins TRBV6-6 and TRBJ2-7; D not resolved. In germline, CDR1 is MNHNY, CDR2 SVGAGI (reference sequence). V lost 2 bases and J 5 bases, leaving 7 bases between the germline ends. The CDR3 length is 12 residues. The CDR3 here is CASSYRVHEQYF. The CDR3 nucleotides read TGTGCCAGCAGTTACAGGGTTCACGAGCAGTACTTC.

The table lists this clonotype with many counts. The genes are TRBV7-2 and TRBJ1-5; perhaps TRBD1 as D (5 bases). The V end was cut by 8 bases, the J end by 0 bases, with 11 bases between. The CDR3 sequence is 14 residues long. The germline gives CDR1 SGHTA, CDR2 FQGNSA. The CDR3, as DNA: TGTGCCAGCTCAGAGGGGCATAGCAATCAGCCCCAGCATTTT. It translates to CASSEGHSNQPQHF. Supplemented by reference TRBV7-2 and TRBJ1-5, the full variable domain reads GAGVSQSPSNKVTEKGKDVELRCDPISGHTALYWYRQSLGQGLEFLIYFQGNSAPDKSGLPSDRFSAERTGGSVSTLTIQRTQQEDSAVYLCASSEGHSNQPQHFGDGTRLSIL.

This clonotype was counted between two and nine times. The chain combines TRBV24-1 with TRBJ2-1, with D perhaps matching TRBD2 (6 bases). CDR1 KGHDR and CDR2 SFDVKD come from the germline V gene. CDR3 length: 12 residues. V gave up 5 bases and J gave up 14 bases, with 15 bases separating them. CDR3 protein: CATSAPGEEKFF. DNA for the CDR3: TGTGCCACCAGTGCCCCGGGGGAGGAAAAGTTCTTC.

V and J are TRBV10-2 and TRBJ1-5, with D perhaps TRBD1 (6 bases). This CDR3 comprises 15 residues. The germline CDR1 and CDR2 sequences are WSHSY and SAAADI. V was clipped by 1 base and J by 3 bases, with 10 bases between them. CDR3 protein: CASSEFGQNNQPQHF. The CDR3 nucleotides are TGCGCCAGCAGTGAGTTCGGACAGAACAATCAGCCCCAGCATTTT.

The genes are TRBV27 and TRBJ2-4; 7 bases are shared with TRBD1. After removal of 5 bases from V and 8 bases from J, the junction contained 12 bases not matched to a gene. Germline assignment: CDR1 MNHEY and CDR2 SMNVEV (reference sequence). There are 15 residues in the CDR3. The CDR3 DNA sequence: TGTGCCAGCAGTCTAACGAGTCGACAGGGAGACATTCAGTACTTC. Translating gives CASSLTSRQGDIQYF.

CDR3 protein: CAISGGAVRSYEQYF. CDR3 sequence (DNA): TGTGCCATCAGTGGAGGAGCAGTTCGATCCTACGAGCAGTACTTC. The chain carries TRBV10-3 and TRBJ2-7; D not certain. V lost 4 bases and J lost 1, with 14 bases in between. The CDR3 is 15 amino acids. Germline V CDR1 and CDR2: ENHRY, SYGVKD.

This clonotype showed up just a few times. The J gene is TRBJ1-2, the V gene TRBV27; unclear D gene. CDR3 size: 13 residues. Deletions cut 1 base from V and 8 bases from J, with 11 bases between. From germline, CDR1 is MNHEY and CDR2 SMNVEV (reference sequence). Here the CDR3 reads CASSLYRGEGYTF. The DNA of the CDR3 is TGTGCCAGCAGTTTATACCGGGGAGAGGGCTACACCTTC.

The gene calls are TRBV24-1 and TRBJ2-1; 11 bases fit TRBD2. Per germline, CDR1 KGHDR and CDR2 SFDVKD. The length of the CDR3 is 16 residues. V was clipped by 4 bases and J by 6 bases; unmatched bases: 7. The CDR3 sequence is CATSEVLAGAFNEQFF. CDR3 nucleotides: TGTGCCACCAGTGAGGTACTAGCGGGAGCTTTCAATGAGCAGTTCTTC.

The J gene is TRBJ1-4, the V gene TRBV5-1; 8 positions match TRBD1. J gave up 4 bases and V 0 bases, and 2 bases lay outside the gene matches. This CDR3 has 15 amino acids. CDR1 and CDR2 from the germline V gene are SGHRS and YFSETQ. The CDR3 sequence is CASSLGGQGNEKLFF. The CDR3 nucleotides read TGCGCCAGCAGCTTGGGAGGACAGGGTAATGAAAAACTGTTTTTT.

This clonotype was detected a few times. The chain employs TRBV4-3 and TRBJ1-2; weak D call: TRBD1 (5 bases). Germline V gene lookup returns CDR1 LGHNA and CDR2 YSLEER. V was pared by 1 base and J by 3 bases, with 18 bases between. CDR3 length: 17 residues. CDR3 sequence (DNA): TGCGCCAGCAGCCAAGCGGTCGAGGGCAGGGCTTACTATGGCTACACCTTC. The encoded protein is CASSQAVEGRAYYGYTF.

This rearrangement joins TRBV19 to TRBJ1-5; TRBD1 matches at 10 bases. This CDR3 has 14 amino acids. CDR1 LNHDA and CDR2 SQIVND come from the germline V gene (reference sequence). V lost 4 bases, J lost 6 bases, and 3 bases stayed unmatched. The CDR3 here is CASSRDRGSQPQHF. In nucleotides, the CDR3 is TGTGCCAGTAGTAGGGACAGGGGTAGTCAGCCCCAGCATTTT.

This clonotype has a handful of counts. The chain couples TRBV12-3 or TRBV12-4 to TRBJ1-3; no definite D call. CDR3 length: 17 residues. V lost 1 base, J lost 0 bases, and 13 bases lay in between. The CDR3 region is CASSLGQVYSSGNTIYF. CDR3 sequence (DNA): TGTGCCAGCAGTTTAGGGCAGGTATATTCCTCTGGAAACACCATATATTTT.

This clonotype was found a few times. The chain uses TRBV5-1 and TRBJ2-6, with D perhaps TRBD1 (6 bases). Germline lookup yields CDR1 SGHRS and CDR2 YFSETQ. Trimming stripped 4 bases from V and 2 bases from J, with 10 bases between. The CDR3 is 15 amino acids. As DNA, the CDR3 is TGCGCCAGCAGCCCTAACAGGGCTGGGGCCAACGTCCTGACTTTC. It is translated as CASSPNRAGANVLTF. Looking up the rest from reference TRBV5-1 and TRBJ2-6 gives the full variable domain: KAGVTQTPRYLIKTRGQQVTLSCSPISGHRSVSWYQQTPGQGLQFLFEYFSETQRNKGNFPGRFSGRQFSNSRSEMNVSTLELGDSALYLCASSPNRAGANVLTFGAGSRLTVL.

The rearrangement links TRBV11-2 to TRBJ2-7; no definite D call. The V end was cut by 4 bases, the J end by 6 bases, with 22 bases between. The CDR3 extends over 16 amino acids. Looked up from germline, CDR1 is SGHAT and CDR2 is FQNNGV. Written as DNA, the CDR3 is TGTGCCAGCAGCTCAGCCCGACTGAACCCGAATTCCGAGCAGTACTTC. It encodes CASSSARLNPNSEQYF.

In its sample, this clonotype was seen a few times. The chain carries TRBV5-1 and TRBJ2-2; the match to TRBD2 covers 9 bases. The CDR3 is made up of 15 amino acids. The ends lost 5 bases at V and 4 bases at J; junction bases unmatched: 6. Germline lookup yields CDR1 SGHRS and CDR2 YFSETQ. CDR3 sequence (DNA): TGCGCCAGCAGAGAAGCGGGGGGTACCACCGGGGAGCTGTTTTTT. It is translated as CASREAGGTTGELFF. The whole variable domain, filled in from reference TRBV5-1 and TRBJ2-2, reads KAGVTQTPRYLIKTRGQQVTLSCSPISGHRSVSWYQQTPGQGLQFLFEYFSETQRNKGNFPGRFSGRQFSNSRSEMNVSTLELGDSALYLCASREAGGTTGELFFGEGSRLTVL.

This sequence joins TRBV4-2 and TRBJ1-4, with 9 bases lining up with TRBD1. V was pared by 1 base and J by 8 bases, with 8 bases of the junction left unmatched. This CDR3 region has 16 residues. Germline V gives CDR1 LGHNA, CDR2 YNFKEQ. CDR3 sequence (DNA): TGTGCCAGCAGCCAAGCGCTCAGGACAGGGGCGGAAAAACTGTTTTTT. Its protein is CASSQALRTGAEKLFF.

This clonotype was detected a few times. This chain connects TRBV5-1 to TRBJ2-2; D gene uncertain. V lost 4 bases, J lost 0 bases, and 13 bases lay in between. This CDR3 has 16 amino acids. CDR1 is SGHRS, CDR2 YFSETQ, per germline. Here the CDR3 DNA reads TGCGCCAGCAGCCGGGTGCAGTATTCGAACACCGGGGAGCTGTTTTTT. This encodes CASSRVQYSNTGELFF.

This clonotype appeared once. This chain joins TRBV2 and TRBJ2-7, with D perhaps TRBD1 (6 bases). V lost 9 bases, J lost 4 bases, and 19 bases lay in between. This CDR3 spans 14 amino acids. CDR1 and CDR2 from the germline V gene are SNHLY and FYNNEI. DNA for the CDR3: TGTGCCAGTCGGTCGGACAGATTGGCGTACGAGCAGTACTTC. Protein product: CASRSDRLAYEQYF.

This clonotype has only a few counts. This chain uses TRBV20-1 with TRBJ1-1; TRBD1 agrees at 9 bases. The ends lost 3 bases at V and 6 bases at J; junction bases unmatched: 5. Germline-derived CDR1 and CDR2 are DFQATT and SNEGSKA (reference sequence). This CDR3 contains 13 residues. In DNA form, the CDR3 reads TGCAGTGCTAGTGGACAGGGGAATGCTGAAGCTTTCTTT. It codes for CSASGQGNAEAFF.

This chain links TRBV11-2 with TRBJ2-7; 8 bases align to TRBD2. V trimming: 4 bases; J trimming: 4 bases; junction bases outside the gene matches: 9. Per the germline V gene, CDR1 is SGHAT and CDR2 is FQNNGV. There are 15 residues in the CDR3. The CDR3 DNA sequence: TGTGCCAGCAGCTCCCCTGGGCGGGGGGCGTACGAGCAGTACTTC. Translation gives CASSSPGRGAYEQYF.

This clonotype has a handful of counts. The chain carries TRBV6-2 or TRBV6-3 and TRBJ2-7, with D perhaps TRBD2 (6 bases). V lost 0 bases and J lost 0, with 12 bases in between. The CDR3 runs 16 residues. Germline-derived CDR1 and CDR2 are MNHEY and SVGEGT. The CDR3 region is CASSYSPGLSSYEQYF. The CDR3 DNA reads TGTGCCAGCAGTTACTCTCCGGGACTCAGCTCCTACGAGCAGTACTTC.

The CDR3 nucleotides read TGTGCCAGCACGGAAGGCCGGGGCTACGAGCAGTACTTC. Amino acids: CASTEGRGYEQYF. V gene TRBV7-9 combines with J gene TRBJ2-7; D is perhaps TRBD2 (5 bases). Trimming left V 7 bases short and J 3 bases short, with 13 bases between. The germline gives CDR1 SEHNR, CDR2 FQNEAQ (reference sequence). The CDR3 is made up of 13 amino acids.

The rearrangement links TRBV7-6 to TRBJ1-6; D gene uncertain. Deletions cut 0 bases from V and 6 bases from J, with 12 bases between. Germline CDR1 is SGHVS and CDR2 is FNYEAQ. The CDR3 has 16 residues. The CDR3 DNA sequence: TGTGCCAGCAGCTTAGCATTAAGGGTTGGTAATTCACCCCTCCACTTT. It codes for CASSLALRVGNSPLHF.

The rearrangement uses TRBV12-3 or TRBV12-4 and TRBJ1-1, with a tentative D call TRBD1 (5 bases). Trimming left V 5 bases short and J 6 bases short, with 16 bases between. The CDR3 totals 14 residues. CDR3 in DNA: TGTGCCAGCAGTCTCCGGGGGAGCCCCTCTGAAGCTTTCTTT. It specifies CASSLRGSPSEAFF.

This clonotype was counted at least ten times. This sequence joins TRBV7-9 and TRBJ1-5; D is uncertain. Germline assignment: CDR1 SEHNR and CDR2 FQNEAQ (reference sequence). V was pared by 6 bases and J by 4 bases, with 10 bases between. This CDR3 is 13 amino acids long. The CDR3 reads CASSWGANQPQHF. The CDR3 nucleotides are TGTGCCAGCAGTTGGGGAGCGAATCAGCCCCAGCATTTT.

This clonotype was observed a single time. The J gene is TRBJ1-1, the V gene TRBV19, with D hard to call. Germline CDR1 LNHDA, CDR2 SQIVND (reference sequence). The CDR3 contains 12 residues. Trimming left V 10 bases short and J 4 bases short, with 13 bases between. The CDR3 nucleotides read TGTGCCACCGGCGTTATGGGCACTGAAGCTTTCTTT. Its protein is CATGVMGTEAFF.

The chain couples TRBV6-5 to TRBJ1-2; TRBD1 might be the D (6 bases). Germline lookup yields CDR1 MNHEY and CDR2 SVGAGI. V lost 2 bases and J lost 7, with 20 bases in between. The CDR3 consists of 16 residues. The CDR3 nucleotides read TGTGCCAGCAGTTACGGGGGGGCAGGTCCGTATCTTGGCTACACCTTC. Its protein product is CASSYGGAGPYLGYTF.

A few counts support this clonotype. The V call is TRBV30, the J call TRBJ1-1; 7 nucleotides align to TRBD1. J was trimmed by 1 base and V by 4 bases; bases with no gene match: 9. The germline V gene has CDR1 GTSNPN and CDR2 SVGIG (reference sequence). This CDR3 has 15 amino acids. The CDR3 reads CAWTSIYRGNTEAFF. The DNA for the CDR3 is TGTGCCTGGACCTCCATTTACAGGGGGAACACTGAAGCTTTCTTT.